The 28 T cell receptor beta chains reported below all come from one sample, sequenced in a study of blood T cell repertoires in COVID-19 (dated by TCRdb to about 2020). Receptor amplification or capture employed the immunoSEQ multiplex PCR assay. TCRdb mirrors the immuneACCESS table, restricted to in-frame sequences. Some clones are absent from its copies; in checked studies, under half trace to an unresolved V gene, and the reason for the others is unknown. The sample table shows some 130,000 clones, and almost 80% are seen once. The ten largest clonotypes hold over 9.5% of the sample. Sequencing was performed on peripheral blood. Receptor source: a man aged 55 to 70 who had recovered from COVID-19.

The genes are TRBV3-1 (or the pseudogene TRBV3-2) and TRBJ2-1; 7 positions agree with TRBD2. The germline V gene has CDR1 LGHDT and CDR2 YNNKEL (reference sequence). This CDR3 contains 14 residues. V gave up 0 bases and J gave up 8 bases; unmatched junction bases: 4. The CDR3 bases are TGTGCCAGCAGCCAAGATCGACTAGCCGATGAGCAGTTCTTC. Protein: CASSQDRLADEQFF.

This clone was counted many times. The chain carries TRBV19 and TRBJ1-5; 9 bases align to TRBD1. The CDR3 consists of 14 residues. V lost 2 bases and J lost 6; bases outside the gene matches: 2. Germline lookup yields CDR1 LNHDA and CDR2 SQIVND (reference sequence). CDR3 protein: CASSITGGGQPQHF. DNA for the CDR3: TGTGCCAGTAGTATAACAGGGGGCGGTCAGCCCCAGCATTTT.

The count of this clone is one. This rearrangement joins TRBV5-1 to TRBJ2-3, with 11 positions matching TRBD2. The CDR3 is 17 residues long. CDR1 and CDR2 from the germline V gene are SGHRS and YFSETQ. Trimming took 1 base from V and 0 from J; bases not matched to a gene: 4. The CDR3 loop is CASSLLGTSGSTDTQYF. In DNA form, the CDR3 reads TGCGCCAGCAGCTTGTTAGGGACTAGCGGAAGCACAGATACGCAGTATTTT.

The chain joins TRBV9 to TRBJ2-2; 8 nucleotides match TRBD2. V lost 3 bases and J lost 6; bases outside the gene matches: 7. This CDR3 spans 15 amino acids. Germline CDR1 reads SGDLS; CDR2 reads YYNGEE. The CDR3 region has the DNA TGTGCCAGCAGCGACGGGGGGGCAGACGCCGGGGAGCTGTTTTTT. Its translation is CASSDGGADAGELFF. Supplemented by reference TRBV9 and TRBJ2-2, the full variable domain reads DSGVTQTPKHLITATGQRVTLRCSPRSGDLSVYWYQQSLDQGLQFLIQYYNGEERAKGNILERFSAQQFPDLHSELNLSSLELGDSALYFCASSDGGADAGELFFGEGSRLTVL.

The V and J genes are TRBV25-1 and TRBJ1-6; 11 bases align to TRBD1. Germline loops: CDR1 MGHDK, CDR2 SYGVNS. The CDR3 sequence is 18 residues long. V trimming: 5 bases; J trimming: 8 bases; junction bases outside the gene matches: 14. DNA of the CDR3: TGTGCCAGCAGTTCACGGACAGGGGGCGCGGATTTTTATTCACCCCTCCACTTT. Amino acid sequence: CASSSRTGGADFYSPLHF.

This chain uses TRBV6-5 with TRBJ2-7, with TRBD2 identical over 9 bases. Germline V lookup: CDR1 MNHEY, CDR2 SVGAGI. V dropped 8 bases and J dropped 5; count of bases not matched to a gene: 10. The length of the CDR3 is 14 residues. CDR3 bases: TGTGCCAGCCTCGCACTAGCGGGTGGCCACGAGCAGTACTTC. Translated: CASLALAGGHEQYF.

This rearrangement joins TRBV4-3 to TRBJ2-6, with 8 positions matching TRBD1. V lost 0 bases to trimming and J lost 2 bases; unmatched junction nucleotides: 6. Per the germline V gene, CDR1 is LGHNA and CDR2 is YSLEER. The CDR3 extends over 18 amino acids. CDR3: CASSQDARTGTGANVLTF. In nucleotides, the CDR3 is TGCGCCAGCAGCCAAGACGCAAGGACAGGGACTGGGGCCAACGTCCTGACTTTC.

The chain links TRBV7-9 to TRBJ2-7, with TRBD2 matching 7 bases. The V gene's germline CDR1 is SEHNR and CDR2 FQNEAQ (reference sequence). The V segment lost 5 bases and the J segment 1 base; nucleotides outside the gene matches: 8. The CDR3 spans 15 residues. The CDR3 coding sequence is TGTGCCAGCAGCCCAACCGCTAGCGGATCCTACGAGCAGTACTTC. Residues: CASSPTASGSYEQYF.

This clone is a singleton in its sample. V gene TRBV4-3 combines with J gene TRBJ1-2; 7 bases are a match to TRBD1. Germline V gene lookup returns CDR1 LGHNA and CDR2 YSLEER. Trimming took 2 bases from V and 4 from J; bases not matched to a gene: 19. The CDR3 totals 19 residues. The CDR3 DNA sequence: TGCGCCAGCAGCCAACAACTCCTACAGGGGAGTGGTAGGGGCTATGGCTACACCTTC. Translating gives CASSQQLLQGSGRGYGYTF.

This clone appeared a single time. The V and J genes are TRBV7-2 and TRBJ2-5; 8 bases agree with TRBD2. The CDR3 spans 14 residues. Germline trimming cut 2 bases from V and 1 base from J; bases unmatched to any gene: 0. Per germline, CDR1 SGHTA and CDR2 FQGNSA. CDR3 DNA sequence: TGTGCCAGCAGCTTACTAGCGGGCCAAGAGACCCAGTACTTC. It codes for CASSLLAGQETQYF.

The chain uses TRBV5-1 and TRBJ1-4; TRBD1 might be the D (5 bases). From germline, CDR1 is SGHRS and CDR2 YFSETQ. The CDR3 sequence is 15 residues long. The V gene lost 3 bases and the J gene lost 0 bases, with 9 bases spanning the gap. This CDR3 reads CASSSGGATNEKLFF. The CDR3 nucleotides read TGCGCCAGCAGCTCCGGGGGAGCAACTAATGAAAAACTGTTTTTT.

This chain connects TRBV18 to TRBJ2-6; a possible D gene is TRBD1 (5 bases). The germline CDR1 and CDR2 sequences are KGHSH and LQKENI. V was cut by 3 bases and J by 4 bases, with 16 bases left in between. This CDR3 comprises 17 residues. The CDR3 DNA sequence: TGTGCCAGCTCACCGGCAGCCTCGCAGGGAGGGGCCAACGTCCTGACTTTC. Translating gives CASSPAASQGGANVLTF.

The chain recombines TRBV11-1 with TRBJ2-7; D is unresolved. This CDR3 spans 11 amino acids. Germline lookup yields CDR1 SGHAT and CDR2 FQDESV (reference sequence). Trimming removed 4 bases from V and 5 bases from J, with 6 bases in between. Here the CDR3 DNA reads TGTGCCAGCAGCTACAGACACGAGCAGTACTTC. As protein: CASSYRHEQYF.

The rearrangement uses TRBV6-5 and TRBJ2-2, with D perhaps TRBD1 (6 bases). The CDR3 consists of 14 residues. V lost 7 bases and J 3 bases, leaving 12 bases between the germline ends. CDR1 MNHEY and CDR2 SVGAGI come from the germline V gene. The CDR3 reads CASTRAGDTGELFF. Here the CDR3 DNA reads TGTGCCAGCACTCGGGCAGGGGACACCGGGGAGCTGTTTTTT.

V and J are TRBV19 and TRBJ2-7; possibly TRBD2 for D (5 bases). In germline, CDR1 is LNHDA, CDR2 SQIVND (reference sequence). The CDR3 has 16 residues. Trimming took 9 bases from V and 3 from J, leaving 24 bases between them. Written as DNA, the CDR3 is TGTGCCAGGCCTGGTAAGGGCGGGCGATCCTTCTACGAGCAGTACTTC. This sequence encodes CARPGKGGRSFYEQYF.

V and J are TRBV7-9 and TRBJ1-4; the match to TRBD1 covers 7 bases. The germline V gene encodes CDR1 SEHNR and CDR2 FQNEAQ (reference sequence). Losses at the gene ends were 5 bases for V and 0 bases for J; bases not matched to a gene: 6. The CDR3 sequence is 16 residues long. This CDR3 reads CASSRGTAATNEKLFF. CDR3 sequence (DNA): TGTGCCAGCAGCCGAGGGACAGCAGCAACTAATGAAAAACTGTTTTTT. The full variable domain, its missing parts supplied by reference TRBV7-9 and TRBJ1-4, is DTGVSQNPRHKITKRGQNVTFRCDPISEHNRLYWYRQTLGQGPEFLTYFQNEAQLEKSRLLSDRFSAERPKGSFSTLEIQRTEQGDSAMYLCASSRGTAATNEKLFFGSGTQLSVL.

CDR3: CAWSVRGQGDSPLHF. The CDR3 DNA reads TGTGCCTGGAGTGTGAGGGGGCAGGGAGATTCACCCCTCCACTTT. This sequence joins TRBV30 and TRBJ1-6; 7 bases map to TRBD1. The CDR3 extends over 15 amino acids. Germline V gene lookup returns CDR1 GTSNPN and CDR2 SVGIG (reference sequence). V trimming: 0 bases; J trimming: 8 bases; junction bases outside the gene matches: 7.

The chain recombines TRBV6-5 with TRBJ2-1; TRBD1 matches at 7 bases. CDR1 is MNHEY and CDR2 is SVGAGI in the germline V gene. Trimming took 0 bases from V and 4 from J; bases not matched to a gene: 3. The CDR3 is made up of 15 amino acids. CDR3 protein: CASSYSEQGYNEQFF. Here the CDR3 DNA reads TGTGCCAGCAGTTACTCCGAACAGGGGTACAATGAGCAGTTCTTC.

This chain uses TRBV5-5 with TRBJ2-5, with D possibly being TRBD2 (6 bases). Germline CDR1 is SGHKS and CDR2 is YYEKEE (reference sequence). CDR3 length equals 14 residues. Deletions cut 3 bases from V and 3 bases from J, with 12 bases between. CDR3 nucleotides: TGTGCCAGCAGCTGGGGGACTCGGGAAGAGACCCAGTACTTC. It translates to CASSWGTREETQYF.

CDR3 in DNA: TGTGCCAGCAGTTTGGACAGGCCTAGCTCCTACAATGAGCAGTTCTTC. Its translation is CASSLDRPSSYNEQFF. V is TRBV27 and J is TRBJ2-1, with TRBD1 matching 7 bases. The germline V gene has CDR1 MNHEY and CDR2 SMNVEV (reference sequence). The CDR3 contains 16 residues. With V trimmed by 3 bases and J by 0 bases, 5 bases remained unmatched.

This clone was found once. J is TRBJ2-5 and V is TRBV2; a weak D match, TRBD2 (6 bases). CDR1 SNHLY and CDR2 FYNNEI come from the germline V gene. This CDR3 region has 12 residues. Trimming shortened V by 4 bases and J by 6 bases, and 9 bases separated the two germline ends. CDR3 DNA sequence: TGTGCCAGCAGTGTGCTAGCGCAGACCCAGTACTTC. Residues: CASSVLAQTQYF.

CDR3 in amino acids: CASSPRGLAPVGSSYNEQFF. CDR3 in DNA: TGTGCCAGCTCACCACGAGGACTAGCCCCTGTGGGGAGCTCCTACAATGAGCAGTTCTTC. The V gene is TRBV18, the J gene TRBJ2-1; 8 positions agree with TRBD2. Germline CDR1 and CDR2: KGHSH and LQKENI. The J segment lost 0 bases and the V segment lost 1 base, leaving 14 bases of the junction unmatched. This CDR3 has 20 residues.

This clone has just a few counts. The CDR3 here is CASSQGPGLEDAGELFF. CDR3 DNA sequence: TGCGCCAGCAGCCAAGGTCCAGGGCTAGAAGACGCCGGGGAGCTGTTTTTT. V gene TRBV4-3 combines with J gene TRBJ2-2; tentatively, D is TRBD1 (5 bases). The germline CDR1 and CDR2 sequences are LGHNA and YSLEER. V was pared by 1 base and J by 6 bases, with 18 bases between. CDR3 length equals 17 residues.

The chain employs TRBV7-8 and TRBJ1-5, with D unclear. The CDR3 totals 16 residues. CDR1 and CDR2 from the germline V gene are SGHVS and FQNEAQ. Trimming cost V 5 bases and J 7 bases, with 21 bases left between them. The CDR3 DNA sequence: TGTGCCAGCAGCCGTGAAGGACGGGGATTAAACCAGCCCCAGCATTTT. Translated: CASSREGRGLNQPQHF.

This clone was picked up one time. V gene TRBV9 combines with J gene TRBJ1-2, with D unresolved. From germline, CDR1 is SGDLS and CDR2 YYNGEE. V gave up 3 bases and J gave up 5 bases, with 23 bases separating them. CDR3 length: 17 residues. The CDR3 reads CASSEGPGSHKMYGYTF. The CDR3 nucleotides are TGTGCCAGCAGCGAAGGCCCCGGGTCCCACAAGATGTATGGCTACACCTTC.

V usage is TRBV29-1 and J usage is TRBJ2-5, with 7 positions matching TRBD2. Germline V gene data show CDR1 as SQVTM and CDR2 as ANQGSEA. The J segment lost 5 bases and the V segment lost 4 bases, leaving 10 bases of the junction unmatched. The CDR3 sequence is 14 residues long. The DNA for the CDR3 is TGCAGCGTTGTAGCGGGCCCATCAGTGGAGACCCAGTACTTC. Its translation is CSVVAGPSVETQYF.

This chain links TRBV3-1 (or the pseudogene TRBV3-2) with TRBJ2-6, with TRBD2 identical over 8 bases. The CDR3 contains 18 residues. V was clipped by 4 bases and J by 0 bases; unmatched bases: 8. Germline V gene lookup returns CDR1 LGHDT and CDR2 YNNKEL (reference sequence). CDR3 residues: CASSPGLGTGSGANVLTF. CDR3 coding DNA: TGTGCCAGCAGCCCGGGACTAGGAACGGGCTCTGGGGCCAACGTCCTGACTTTC.

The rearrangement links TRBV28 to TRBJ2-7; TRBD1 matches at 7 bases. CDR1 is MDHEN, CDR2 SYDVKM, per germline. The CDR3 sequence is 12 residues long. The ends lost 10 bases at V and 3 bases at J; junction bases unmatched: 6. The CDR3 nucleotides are TGTGCCACACGACAGGGCCTCTACGAGCAGTACTTC. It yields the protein CATRQGLYEQYF.